This paragraph reports one T cell receptor (beta chain). The source of the sample is a study of blood T cell repertoires in COVID-19. The CDR3 covers 14 residues. V was cut by 1 base and J by 8 bases, with 14 bases left in between. Looked up from germline, CDR1 is SNHLY and CDR2 is FYNNEI. Assay: immunoSEQ multiplex PCR; the TCRdb copy retains only in-frame clones and omits some. The sample has fewer than 700,000 clones, about 88% seen once. The material sequenced was peripheral blood. The gene calls are TRBV2 and TRBJ1-2, with D unclear. This clonotype originated in a woman between 45 and 60 years old with COVID-19, enrolled during active disease. DNA for the CDR3: TGTGCCAGCAGTGAAGGGGTGGTTCGGGGAGGCTACACCTTC. Protein sequence: CASSEGVVRGGYTF.